The rows below give T cell receptor beta chains drawn from one sample of a study of prognosis after radiotherapy for stage I lung cancer. TCRdb called the multiplex PCR reads again in MiXCR, with one record for every CDR3 protein. The sample contains more than 15,000 distinct CDR3 sequences, about 46% of which appear only once. Sequencing was performed on PBMCs, taken before or after stereotactic body radiation therapy (not recorded which). These receptors originate from a donor over 45 with non-small cell lung cancer. The CDR3 runs from the conserved cysteine through the conserved F or W. The D gene is left open where the match is weak. Size is omitted from some rows. Given values are once, few, many or a class for expanded clones.

cdr3_aa: CASSPSLYSGGAHYGYTF
cdr3_nt: TGTGCCAGCAGTCCCTCCCTATACTCAGGGGGCGCCCACTATGGCTACACCTTC
clone_size: many
d_call: TRBD1
v_call: TRBV27
j_call: TRBJ1-2

cdr3_aa: CATSDYTGGTHNEQFF
cdr3_nt: TGTGCCACCAGTGATTACACGGGGGGGACGCACAATGAGCAGTTCTTC
clone_size: many
d_call: TRBD2
v_call: TRBV24-1
j_call: TRBJ2-1

cdr3_aa: CVSSDGARYGYTF
cdr3_nt: TGTGTCAGCAGTGACGGTGCGAGATATGGCTACACCTTC
clone_size: -
d_call: -
v_call: TRBV6-2/TRBV6-3
j_call: TRBJ1-2

cdr3_aa: CASSFSGSFGNEQFF
cdr3_nt: TGTGCCAGCAGCTTCTCAGGGTCTTTTGGCAATGAGCAGTTCTTC
clone_size: many
d_call: -
v_call: TRBV5-5
j_call: TRBJ2-1

cdr3_aa: CASSFSSDRRRANVLTF
cdr3_nt: TGTGCCAGCAGCTTTAGTAGTGACAGGAGAAGAGCCAACGTCCTGACTTTC
clone_size: many
d_call: -
v_call: TRBV7-9
j_call: TRBJ2-6

cdr3_aa: CASTREINYGYTF
cdr3_nt: TGTGCCAGCACCCGCGAGATTAACTATGGCTACACCTTC
clone_size: -
d_call: -
v_call: TRBV7-9
j_call: TRBJ1-2

cdr3_aa: CSVGAHGTGGSYNEQFF
cdr3_nt: TGCAGCGTCGGAGCTCACGGGACGGGAGGCTCCTACAATGAGCAGTTCTTC
clone_size: -
d_call: TRBD2
v_call: TRBV29-1
j_call: TRBJ2-1

cdr3_aa: CASSIRTSENTGEMFF
cdr3_nt: TGCGCCAGCAGCATCCGGACTAGCGAGAACACCGGGGAGATGTTTTTT
clone_size: -
d_call: TRBD2
v_call: TRBV5-1
j_call: TRBJ2-2

cdr3_aa: CASSDIGPVYGYTF
cdr3_nt: TGTGCCAGCAGTGATATAGGTCCCGTCTATGGCTACACCTTC
clone_size: many
d_call: -
v_call: TRBV2
j_call: TRBJ1-2

cdr3_aa: CASNQHTPVGAKNIQYF
cdr3_nt: TGTGCCAGCAACCAACACACACCGGTGGGGGCCAAAAACATTCAGTACTTC
clone_size: few
d_call: -
v_call: TRBV6-1
j_call: TRBJ2-4

cdr3_aa: CASSEAHNQPQHF
cdr3_nt: TGTGCCAGCAGTGAAGCCCATAATCAGCCCCAGCATTTT
clone_size: many
d_call: -
v_call: TRBV2
j_call: TRBJ1-5

cdr3_aa: CASTDRFTEAFF
cdr3_nt: TGTGCCAGTACAGATAGATTCACTGAAGCTTTCTTT
clone_size: -
d_call: -
v_call: TRBV19
j_call: TRBJ1-1

cdr3_aa: CSASEDYGYTF
cdr3_nt: TGCAGTGCTAGCGAGGACTATGGCTACACCTTC
clone_size: many
d_call: -
v_call: TRBV20-1
j_call: TRBJ1-2

cdr3_aa: CASSFGEKLFFGSGTPGGNEQYF
cdr3_nt: -
clone_size: -
d_call: -
v_call: TRBV12-3/TRBV12-4
j_call: TRBJ2-7

cdr3_aa: CSAGEEVSNQPQHF
cdr3_nt: TGCAGTGCAGGCGAGGAGGTTAGCAATCAGCCCCAGCATTTT
clone_size: medium-sized
d_call: -
v_call: TRBV20-1
j_call: TRBJ1-5

cdr3_aa: CASSGQKTEAFF
cdr3_nt: TGTGCCAGCAGTGGGCAGAAAACTGAAGCTTTCTTT
clone_size: -
d_call: -
v_call: TRBV9
j_call: TRBJ1-1

cdr3_aa: CASRPGHYSNQPQHF
cdr3_nt: TGTGCCAGTAGACCTGGACACTATAGCAATCAGCCCCAGCATTTT
clone_size: -
d_call: -
v_call: TRBV19
j_call: TRBJ1-5

cdr3_aa: CASSLGLFADTQYF
cdr3_nt: TGTGCCAGCAGCTTAGGGTTGTTCGCAGATACGCAGTATTTT
clone_size: many
d_call: -
v_call: TRBV7-2
j_call: TRBJ2-3

cdr3_aa: CASSYTRTSREQFF
cdr3_nt: TGTGCCAGCAGTTACACCCGGACTAGCCGGGAGCAGTTCTTC
clone_size: -
d_call: TRBD2
v_call: TRBV6-2/TRBV6-3
j_call: TRBJ2-1

cdr3_aa: CASSLEGRTSQYF
cdr3_nt: TGTGCCAGCAGCTTAGAAGGCAGAACCAGCCAGTACTTC
clone_size: -
d_call: -
v_call: TRBV11-2
j_call: TRBJ2-7

cdr3_aa: CSARDHKREFNEQFF
cdr3_nt: TGCAGTGCTAGAGATCATAAGCGGGAGTTCAATGAGCAGTTCTTC
clone_size: many
d_call: TRBD2
v_call: TRBV20-1
j_call: TRBJ2-1

cdr3_aa: CAISGQGAVSNTGELFF
cdr3_nt: TGTGCCATCAGTGGACAGGGGGCCGTCTCGAACACCGGGGAGCTGTTTTTT
clone_size: many
d_call: TRBD1
v_call: TRBV10-3
j_call: TRBJ2-2

cdr3_aa: CASSKISSGASNTGELFF
cdr3_nt: TGTGCCAGTAGTAAAATTTCTAGCGGGGCTTCAAACACCGGGGAGCTGTTTTTT
clone_size: -
d_call: TRBD2
v_call: TRBV19
j_call: TRBJ2-2

cdr3_aa: CVSSSTYTVELFF
cdr3_nt: TGTGTCAGCAGCTCGACATACACCGTGGAGCTGTTTTTT
clone_size: -
d_call: -
v_call: TRBV11-2
j_call: TRBJ2-2

cdr3_aa: CATSRDLGGPGYTF
cdr3_nt: TGTGCCACCAGCAGAGATCTAGGGGGCCCTGGCTACACCTTC
clone_size: -
d_call: TRBD1
v_call: TRBV15
j_call: TRBJ1-2

cdr3_aa: CASTDNTGELFF
cdr3_nt: TGTGCCAGCACCGATAACACCGGGGAGCTGTTTTTT
clone_size: -
d_call: -
v_call: TRBV6-1
j_call: TRBJ2-2